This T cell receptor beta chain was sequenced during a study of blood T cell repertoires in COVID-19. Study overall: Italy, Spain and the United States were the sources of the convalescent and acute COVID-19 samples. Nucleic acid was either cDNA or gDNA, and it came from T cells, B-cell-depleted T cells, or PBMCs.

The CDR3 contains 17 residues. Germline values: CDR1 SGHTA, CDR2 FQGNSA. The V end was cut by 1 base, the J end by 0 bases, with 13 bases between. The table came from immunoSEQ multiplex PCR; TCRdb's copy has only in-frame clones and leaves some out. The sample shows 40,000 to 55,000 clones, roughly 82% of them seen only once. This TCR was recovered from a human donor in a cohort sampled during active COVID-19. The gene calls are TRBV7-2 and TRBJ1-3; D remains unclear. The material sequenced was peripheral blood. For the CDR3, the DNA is TGTGCCAGCAGCTTAGTGGGTGGGCTTGACTCTGGAAACACCATATATTTT. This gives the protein CASSLVGGLDSGNTIYF.